This TCR beta chain was retrieved from a study of OX40 agonist ivuxolimab in advanced cancers. The wider study: Participants, 82.7% male, averaged approximately 56 years of age, ranging from about 20 to 80.

This CDR3 spans 14 amino acids. Trimming took 3 bases from V and 8 from J, leaving 15 bases between them. Germline CDR1 and CDR2: SGDLS and YYNGEE. Measured with immunoSEQ multiplex PCR; TCRdb has only the in-frame clones, and not every one. The table includes approximately 60,000 clones, 84% detected once. The genes are TRBV9 and TRBJ2-4; D gene unclear. The starting material was CD4+ or CD8+ T cells sorted from blood, obtained in a trial of the OX40 agonist ivuxolimab. This TCR came from an adult with an advanced solid tumor such as melanoma, head and neck, liver or kidney cancer. The CDR3 DNA sequence: TGTGCCAGCAGCGCCCCCGGGCGCGTGGACATTCAGTACTTC. It codes for CASSAPGRVDIQYF.